One T cell receptor (beta chain) is described in this entry. The data are from a study of identifying expanded T cells in peripheral blood. From germline, CDR1 is MNHEY and CDR2 SMNVEV (reference sequence). The CDR3 is 14 amino acids. V was clipped by 5 bases and J by 1 base, with 9 bases between them. Here immunoSEQ multiplex PCR was the method, and the copy in TCRdb shows in-frame clones only, minus some. Altogether around 63,000 clones are present, around 87% being singletons, with the ten largest covering around 4.6%. The receptor was derived from a person between 18 and 75 years old in good health. Material: blood. The chain carries TRBV27 and TRBJ1-5; D remains ambiguous. CDR3 in amino acids: CASSPRPSNQPQHF. The DNA for the CDR3 is TGTGCCAGCAGTCCTAGACCCAGCAATCAGCCCCAGCATTTT.